This T cell receptor beta chain was obtained from a study of regulatory T cells in long-lasting Graves disease. Whole-study findings and limits: Patients whose Graves' disease persisted exhibited lower TCR diversity than those newly diagnosed. TRBV28, TRBJ1-2 and TRBJ2-5 were favored in persistent disease.

CDR1 is SGHRS, CDR2 YFSETQ, per germline. After removal of 0 bases from V and 3 bases from J, the junction contained 3 bases not matched to a gene. This CDR3 has 16 residues. Time point given: persistent/refractory GD, antithyroid drugs over 5 years with positive TRAb. RNA extracted from PBMCs served as the sequencing template. Construction of TCR beta libraries relied on iRepertoire HTBI primers and on Arm-PCR targeting CDR3 regions. TCRdb fed the multiplex PCR reads into MiXCR, producing one record per CDR3 protein. The repertoire holds 400,000 or so distinct CDR3 sequences, with less than 25% as singletons. For this clonotype: Its matching antigen is unknown.

This material consisted of peripheral blood mononuclear cells (PBMCs), taken when the disease was refractory, from a patient treated with antithyroid drugs. The rearrangement uses TRBV5-1 and TRBJ2-7; 13 bases are shared with TRBD2. This clonotype was obtained from a female donor with Graves disease. CDR3 residues: CASSLEGTSGIYEQYF. In DNA, the CDR3 is TGCGCCAGCAGCTTGGAGGGGACTAGCGGGATCTACGAGCAGTACTTC.